A single sample gave rise to the 7 T cell receptor beta chains below, sequenced in a study of CXCR3-negative and CXCR3-positive naive CD8 T cells. The study's findings and limits: CXCR3-positive naive cells had TRB CDR3s that were more hydrophobic than CXCR3-negative naive cells had.

No antigen is known for these receptors. The authors made the TRB cDNA libraries by 5' RACE using UMI labels. After re-calling the 5' RACE reads, TCRdb lists one entry per CDR3 protein, DNA absent. The table lists 150,000 or so distinct CDR3 sequences, with approximately 0.5% in the top ten. Material: naive CXCR3+ CD8+ T cells from blood. The sample's subset: CD45RO-CCR7+CD27+CD95- naive CD8+ T cells expressing CXCR3 (TNR3+). These TCRs come from a human donor in good health. Some clones in this sample may be carry-over from other donors' samples.

The chain is built from TRBV14 and TRBJ2-1; TCRdb selects TRBD2, and the lack of DNA leaves this call unchecked. The CDR3 covers 14 residues. Germline lookup yields CDR1 SGHDN and CDR2 FVKESK. This CDR3 reads CASSQTSGGTDRFF.

This rearrangement joins TRBV27 to TRBJ1-5; TCRdb returns TRBD1, unconfirmable since there is no DNA. Germline assignment: CDR1 MNHEY and CDR2 SMNVEV (reference sequence). This CDR3 has 16 residues. CDR3 sequence: CASSLLFGGVNQPQHF.

CDR3 sequence: CASSLGYSYEQYF. The gene calls are TRBV11-2 and TRBJ2-7. There are 13 residues in the CDR3. In germline, CDR1 is SGHAT, CDR2 FQNNGV.

The J gene is TRBJ2-5, the V gene TRBV28. Germline V gene lookup returns CDR1 MDHEN and CDR2 SYDVKM. The CDR3 is 14 residues long. CDR3 sequence reads: CASSRLDVQETQYF. The complete variable domain, with remaining parts taken from reference TRBV28 and TRBJ2-5, reads DVKVTQSSRYLVKRTGEKVFLECVQDMDHENMFWYRQDPGLGLRLIYFSYDVKMKEKGDIPEGYSVSREKKERFSLILESASTNQTSMYLCASSRLDVQETQYFGPGTRLLVL.

The chain carries TRBV29-1 and TRBJ1-2; TCRdb's assignment of TRBD1 cannot be checked, as there is no DNA. The CDR3 is 14 amino acids. Germline V gene sequence: CDR1 SQVTM, CDR2 ANQGSEA. CDR3 amino acids: CSVEDRDRNYGYTF.

The J gene is TRBJ2-4, the V gene TRBV20-1; TCRdb's D call, TRBD1, is unchecked because there is no DNA. The CDR3 contains 16 residues. Germline V gene data show CDR1 as DFQATT and CDR2 as SNEGSKA (reference sequence). The CDR3 reads CSASKRDIIAKNIQYF.

V is TRBV20-1 and J is TRBJ2-2; the TCRdb D gene call, TRBD2, has no DNA to confirm it. Germline assignment: CDR1 DFQATT and CDR2 SNEGSKA (reference sequence). CDR3 length: 16 residues. The CDR3 protein is CSATQTSGRGTGELFF.